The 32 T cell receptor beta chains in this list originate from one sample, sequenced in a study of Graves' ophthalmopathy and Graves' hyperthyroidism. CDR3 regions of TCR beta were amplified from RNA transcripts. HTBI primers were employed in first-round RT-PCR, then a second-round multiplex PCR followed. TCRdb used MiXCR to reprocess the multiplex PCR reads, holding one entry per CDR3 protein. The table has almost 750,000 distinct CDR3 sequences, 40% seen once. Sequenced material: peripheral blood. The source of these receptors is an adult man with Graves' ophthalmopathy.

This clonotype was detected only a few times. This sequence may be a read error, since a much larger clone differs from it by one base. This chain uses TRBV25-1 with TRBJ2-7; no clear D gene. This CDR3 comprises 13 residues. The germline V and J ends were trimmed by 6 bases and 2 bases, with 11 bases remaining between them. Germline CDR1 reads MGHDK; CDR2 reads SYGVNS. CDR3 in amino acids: CASRGGGAYEQYF. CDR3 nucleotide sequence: TGTGCCAGCAGGGGCGGTGGGGCCTACGAGCAGTACTTC.

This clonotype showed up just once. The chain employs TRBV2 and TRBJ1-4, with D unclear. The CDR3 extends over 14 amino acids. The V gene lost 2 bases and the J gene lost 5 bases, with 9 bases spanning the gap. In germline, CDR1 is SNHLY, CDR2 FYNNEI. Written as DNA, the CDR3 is TGTGCCAGCAGTGAACGTATAGGGAATGAAAAACTGTTTTTT. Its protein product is CASSERIGNEKLFF.

CDR3 protein: CASSHRDGPYNEQFF. CDR3 coding DNA: TGTGCCAGCAGCCACCGGGACGGTCCCTACAATGAGCAGTTCTTC. V usage is TRBV11-1 and J usage is TRBJ2-7; perhaps D is TRBD1 or TRBD2 (5 bases each). The J call may be faulty, since TRBJ2-1 better matches the DNA end. There are 15 residues in the CDR3. Germline V gene sequence: CDR1 SGHAT, CDR2 FQDESV (reference sequence).

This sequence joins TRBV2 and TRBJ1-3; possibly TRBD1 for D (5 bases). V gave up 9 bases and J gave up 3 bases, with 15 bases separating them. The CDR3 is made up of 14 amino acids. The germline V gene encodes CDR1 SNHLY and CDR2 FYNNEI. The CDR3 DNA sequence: TGTGCCAGACAGAGAGGGGCATTTGGAAACACCATATATTTT. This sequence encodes CARQRGAFGNTIYF.

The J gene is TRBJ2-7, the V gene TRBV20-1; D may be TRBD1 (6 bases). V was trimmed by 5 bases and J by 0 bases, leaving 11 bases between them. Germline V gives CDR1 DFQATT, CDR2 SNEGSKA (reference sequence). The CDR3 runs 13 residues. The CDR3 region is CSAPGHPSYEQYF. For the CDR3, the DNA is TGCAGTGCTCCGGGACACCCCTCCTACGAGCAGTACTTC.

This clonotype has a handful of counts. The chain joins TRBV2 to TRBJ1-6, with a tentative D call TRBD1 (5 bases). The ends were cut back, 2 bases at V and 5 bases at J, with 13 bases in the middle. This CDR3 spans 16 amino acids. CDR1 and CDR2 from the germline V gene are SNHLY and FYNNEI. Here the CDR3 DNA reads TGTGCCAGCAGTGAAAATTTGGGACTCGATAATTCACCCCTCCACTTT. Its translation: CASSENLGLDNSPLHF.

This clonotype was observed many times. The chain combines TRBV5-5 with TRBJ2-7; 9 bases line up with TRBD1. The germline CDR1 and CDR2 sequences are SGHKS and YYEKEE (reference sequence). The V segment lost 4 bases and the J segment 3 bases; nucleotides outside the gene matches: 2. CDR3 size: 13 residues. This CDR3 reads CASSKDRGYEQYF. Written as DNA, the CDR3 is TGTGCCAGCAGCAAGGACAGGGGCTACGAGCAGTACTTC.

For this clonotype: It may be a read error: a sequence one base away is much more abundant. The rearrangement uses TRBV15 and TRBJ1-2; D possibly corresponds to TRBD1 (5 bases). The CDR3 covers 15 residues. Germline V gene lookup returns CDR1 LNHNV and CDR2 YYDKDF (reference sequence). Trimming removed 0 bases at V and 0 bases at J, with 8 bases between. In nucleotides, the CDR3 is TGTGCCACCAGCAGAGATGGGGGGACTAACTATGGCTACACCTTC. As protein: CATSRDGGTNYGYTF.

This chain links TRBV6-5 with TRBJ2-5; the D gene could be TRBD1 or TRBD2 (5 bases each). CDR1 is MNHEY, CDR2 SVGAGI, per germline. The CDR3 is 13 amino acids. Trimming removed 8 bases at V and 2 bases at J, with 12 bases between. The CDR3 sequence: CASGQEGQETQYF. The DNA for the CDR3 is TGTGCCAGCGGTCAAGAGGGGCAAGAGACCCAGTACTTC.

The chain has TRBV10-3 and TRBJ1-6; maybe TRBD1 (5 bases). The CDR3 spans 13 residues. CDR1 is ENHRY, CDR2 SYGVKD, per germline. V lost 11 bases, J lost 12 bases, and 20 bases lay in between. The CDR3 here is CAWSVDSERPLHF. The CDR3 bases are TGTGCCTGGAGTGTAGACAGTGAAAGACCCCTCCACTTT.

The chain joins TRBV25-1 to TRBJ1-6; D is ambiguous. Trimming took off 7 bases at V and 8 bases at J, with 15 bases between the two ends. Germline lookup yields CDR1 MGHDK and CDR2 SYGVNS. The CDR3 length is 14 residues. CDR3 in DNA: TGTGCCAGCAATCCCGGGAGGGAGGATTCACCCCTCCACTTT. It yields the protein CASNPGREDSPLHF.

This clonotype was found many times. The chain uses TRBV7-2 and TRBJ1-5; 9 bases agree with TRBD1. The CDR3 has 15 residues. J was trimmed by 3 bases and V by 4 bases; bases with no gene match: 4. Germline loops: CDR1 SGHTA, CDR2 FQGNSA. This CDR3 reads CASSWGTGINQPQHF. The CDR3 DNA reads TGTGCCAGCAGCTGGGGGACAGGGATCAATCAGCCCCAGCATTTT.

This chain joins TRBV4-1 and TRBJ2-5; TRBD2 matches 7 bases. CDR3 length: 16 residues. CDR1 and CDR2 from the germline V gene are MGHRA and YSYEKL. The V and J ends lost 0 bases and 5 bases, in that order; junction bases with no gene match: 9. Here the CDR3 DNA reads TGCGCCAGCAGCCAAGATCAAACGGGAGGTGGGGAGACCCAGTACTTC. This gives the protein CASSQDQTGGGETQYF.

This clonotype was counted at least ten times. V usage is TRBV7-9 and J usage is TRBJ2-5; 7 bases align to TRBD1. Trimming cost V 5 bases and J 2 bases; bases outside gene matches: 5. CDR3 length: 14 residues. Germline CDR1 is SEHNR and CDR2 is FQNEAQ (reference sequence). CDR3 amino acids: CASSPRDRQETQYF. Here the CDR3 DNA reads TGTGCCAGCAGCCCCCGGGACAGACAAGAGACCCAGTACTTC.

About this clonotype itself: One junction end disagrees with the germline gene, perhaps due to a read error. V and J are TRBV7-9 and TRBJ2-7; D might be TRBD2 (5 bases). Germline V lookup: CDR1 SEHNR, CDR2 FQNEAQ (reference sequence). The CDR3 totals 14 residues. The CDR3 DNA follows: TGTGCCAGCAGCTCCCCCGGGATTCCATGGGAGCAATACTTC. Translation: CASSSPGIPWEQYF.

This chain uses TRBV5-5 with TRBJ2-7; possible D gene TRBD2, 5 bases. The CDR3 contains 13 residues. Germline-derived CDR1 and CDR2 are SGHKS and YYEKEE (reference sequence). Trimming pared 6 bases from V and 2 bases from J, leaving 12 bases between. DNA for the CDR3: TGTGCCAGCACCATTGGAGGAACCTACGAGCAGTACTTC. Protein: CASTIGGTYEQYF.

The CDR3 sequence is CASSPKGQGAGYEQYF. CDR3 DNA sequence: TGTGCCAGTAGTCCCAAAGGACAGGGGGCGGGATACGAGCAGTACTTC. V and J are TRBV19 and TRBJ2-7; 11 bases align to TRBD1. The CDR3 sequence is 16 residues long. CDR1 LNHDA and CDR2 SQIVND come from the germline V gene (reference sequence). The J segment lost 4 bases and the V segment lost 5 bases, leaving 10 bases of the junction unmatched.

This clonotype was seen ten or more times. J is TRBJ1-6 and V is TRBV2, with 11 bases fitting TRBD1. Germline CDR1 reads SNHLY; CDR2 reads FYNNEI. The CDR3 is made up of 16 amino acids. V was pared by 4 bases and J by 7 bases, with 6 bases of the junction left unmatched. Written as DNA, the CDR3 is TGTGCCAGCAGTGGAGAAGGACAGGGGGCGAATTCACCCCTCCACTTT. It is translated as CASSGEGQGANSPLHF.

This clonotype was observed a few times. The CDR3, as DNA: TGTGCCAGCAGTTTTGGGTTCTCCGAGCAGTACTTC. It yields the protein CASSFGFSEQYF. The V gene is TRBV5-4, the J gene TRBJ2-7, with D hard to call. The CDR3 runs 12 residues. The germline CDR1 and CDR2 sequences are SGHNT and YYREEE (reference sequence). V gave up 5 bases and J gave up 6 bases, with 12 bases separating them.

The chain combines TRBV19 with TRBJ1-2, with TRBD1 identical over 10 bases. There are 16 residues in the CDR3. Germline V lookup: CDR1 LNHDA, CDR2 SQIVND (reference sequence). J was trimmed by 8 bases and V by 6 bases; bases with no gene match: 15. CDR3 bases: TGTGCCAGTAGGCCTGCGCCCGGGACAGGGGAGTCGGGCTACACCTTC. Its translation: CASRPAPGTGESGYTF.

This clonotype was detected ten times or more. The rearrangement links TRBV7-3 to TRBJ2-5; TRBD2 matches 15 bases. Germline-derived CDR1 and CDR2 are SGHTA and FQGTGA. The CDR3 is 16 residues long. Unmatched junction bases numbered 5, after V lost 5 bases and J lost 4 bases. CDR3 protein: CASSPGLAGGGETQYF. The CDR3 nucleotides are TGTGCCAGCAGCCCCGGACTAGCGGGAGGGGGAGAGACCCAGTACTTC.

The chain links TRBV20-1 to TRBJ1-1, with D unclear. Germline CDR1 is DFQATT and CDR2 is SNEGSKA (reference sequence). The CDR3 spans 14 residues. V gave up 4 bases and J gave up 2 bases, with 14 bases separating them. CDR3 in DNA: TGCAGTGCTACCTTGAGGCAGATAAACACTGAAGCTTTCTTT. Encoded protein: CSATLRQINTEAFF.

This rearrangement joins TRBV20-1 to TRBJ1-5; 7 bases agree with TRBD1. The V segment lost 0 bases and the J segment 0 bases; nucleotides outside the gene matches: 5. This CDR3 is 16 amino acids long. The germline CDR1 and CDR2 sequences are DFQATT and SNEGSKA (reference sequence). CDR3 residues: CSARDPQGNSNQPQHF. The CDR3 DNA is TGCAGTGCTAGAGATCCACAGGGGAATAGCAATCAGCCCCAGCATTTT.

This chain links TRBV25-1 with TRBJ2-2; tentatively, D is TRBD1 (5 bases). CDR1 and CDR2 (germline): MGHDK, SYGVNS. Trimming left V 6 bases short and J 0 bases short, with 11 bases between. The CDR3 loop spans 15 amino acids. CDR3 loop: CASSAGFPNTGELFF. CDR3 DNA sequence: TGTGCCAGCAGCGCAGGGTTCCCGAACACCGGGGAGCTGTTTTTT. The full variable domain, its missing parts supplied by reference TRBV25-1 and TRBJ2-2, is EADIYQTPRYLVIGTGKKITLECSQTMGHDKMYWYQQDPGMELHLIHYSYGVNSTEKGDLSSESTVSRIRTEHFPLTLESARPSHTSQYLCASSAGFPNTGELFFGEGSRLTVL.

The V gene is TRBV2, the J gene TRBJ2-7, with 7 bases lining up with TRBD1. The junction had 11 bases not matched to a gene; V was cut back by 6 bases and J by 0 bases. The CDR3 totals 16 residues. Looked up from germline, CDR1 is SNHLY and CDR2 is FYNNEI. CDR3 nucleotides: TGTGCCAGCAGACTTCAACAGGGGCAAACCTCCTACGAGCAGTACTTC. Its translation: CASRLQQGQTSYEQYF.

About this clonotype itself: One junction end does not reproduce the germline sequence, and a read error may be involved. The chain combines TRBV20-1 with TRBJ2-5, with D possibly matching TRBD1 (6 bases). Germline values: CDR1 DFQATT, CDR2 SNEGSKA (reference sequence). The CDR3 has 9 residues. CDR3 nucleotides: TGCAGTGCTAGGGGGACACAGCCCTTC. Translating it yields CSARGTQPF.

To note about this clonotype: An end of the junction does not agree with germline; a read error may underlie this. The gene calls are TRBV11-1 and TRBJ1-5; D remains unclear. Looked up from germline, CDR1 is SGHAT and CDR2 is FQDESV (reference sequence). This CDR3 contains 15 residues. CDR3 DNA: TGCGCCAGCACCCCAAGTATCAATAGCAATCAGCCCCAGCATTTT. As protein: CASTPSINSNQPQHF.

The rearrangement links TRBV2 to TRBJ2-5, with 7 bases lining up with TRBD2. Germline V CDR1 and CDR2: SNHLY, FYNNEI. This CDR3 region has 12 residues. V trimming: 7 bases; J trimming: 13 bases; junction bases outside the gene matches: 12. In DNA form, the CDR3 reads TGTGCCAGCAAAGGCGGGGGTGAGATCCGGTACTTC. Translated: CASKGGGEIRYF.

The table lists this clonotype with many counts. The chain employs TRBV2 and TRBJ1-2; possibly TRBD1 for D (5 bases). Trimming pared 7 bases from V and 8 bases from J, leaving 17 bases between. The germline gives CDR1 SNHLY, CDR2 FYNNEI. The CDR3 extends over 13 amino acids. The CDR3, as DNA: TGTGCCAGCAAGCCCGACAGTCCGTACGGCTACACCTTC. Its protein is CASKPDSPYGYTF.

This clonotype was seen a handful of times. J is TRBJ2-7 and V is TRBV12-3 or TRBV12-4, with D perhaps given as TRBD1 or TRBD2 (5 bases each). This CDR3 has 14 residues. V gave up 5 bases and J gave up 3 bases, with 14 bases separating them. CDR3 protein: CASSLGPRLYEQYF. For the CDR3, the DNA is TGTGCCAGCAGTCTGGGACCGCGACTCTACGAGCAGTACTTC.

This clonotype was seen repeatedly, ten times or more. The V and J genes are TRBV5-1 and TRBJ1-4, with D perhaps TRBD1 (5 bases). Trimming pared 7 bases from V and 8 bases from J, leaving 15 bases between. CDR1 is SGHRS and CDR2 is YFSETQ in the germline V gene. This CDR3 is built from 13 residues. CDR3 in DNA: TGCGCCAGCCGGGTCAGGGAGGGCGAAAAACTGTTTTTT. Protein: CASRVREGEKLFF.

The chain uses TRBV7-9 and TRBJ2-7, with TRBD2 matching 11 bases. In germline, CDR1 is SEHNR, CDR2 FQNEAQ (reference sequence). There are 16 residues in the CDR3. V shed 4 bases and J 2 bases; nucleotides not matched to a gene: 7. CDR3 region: CASSSGLAETTYEQYF. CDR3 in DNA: TGTGCCAGCAGCTCGGGACTAGCGGAGACAACCTACGAGCAGTACTTC.